This TCR beta chain emerged from a study of T cell responses to AZD1222 COVID-19 vaccine. Clones were sequenced by immunoSEQ multiplex PCR, and TCRdb holds only the in-frame ones, with some missing. The data hold around 79,000 clones, with nearly 90% observed a single time. After removal of 11 bases from V and 6 bases from J, the junction contained 11 bases not matched to a gene. The CDR3 covers 14 residues. Germline CDR1 SNHLY, CDR2 FYNNEI. This specimen was peripheral blood, taken on day 0 of AZD1222 vaccination. This rearrangement joins TRBV2 to TRBJ1-2, with 11 bases that match TRBD1. The source of this sequence is an adult in good health. CDR3 sequence: CAAGGTGGMDGYTF. The CDR3 region has the DNA TGTGCCGCGGGGGGGACAGGGGGAATGGATGGCTACACCTTC.